This entry describes one T cell receptor beta chain. This entry belongs to a study of T cell changes during pregnancy in multiple sclerosis. Germline CDR1 SGHRS, CDR2 YFSETQ. This CDR3 contains 12 residues. V lost 0 bases and J 5 bases, leaving 5 bases between the germline ends. Sequenced by immunoSEQ multiplex PCR; TCRdb stores in-frame clones only, minus some. This sample yields some 97,000 clones, of which about 92% are seen a single time; around 1.2% belongs to the top ten. The genes are TRBV5-1 and TRBJ1-1; D unclear. This receptor was taken from a female donor with multiple sclerosis, enrolled in a pregnancy study. Source: peripheral blood, taken in the second trimester of pregnancy. The CDR3 DNA follows: TGCGCCAGCAGCTTGGGCAGAACTGAAGCTTTCTTT. It encodes CASSLGRTEAFF.